This T cell receptor (beta chain) was sequenced for a study of T cells after yellow fever vaccination. There are 14 residues in the CDR3. The germline V and J ends were trimmed by 0 bases and 6 bases, with 12 bases remaining between them. Germline CDR1 DFQATT, CDR2 SNEGSKA (reference sequence). Each CDR3 protein gets one entry after TCRdb re-called the 5' RACE reads with MiXCR. In the table there are more than 300,000 distinct CDR3 sequences, approximately 4.5% of which are singletons. The chain recombines TRBV20-1 with TRBJ1-5; a weak D match, TRBD1 (6 bases). This sequence was found in a man between 18 and 35 years old who received the YFV17D yellow fever vaccine. Specimen: PBMCs, collected 15 days after the yellow fever booster vaccination. The chain's CDR3 is CSARETTGSQPQHF. For the CDR3, the DNA is TGCAGTGCTAGAGAGACGACAGGTAGTCAGCCCCAGCATTTT.